Included here is one T cell receptor (beta chain) sequence, with context. Its specificity is not known. TCRdb used MiXCR to reprocess the reads, holding one entry per CDR3 protein. Here the sample spans about 890,000 distinct CDR3 sequences, roughly 30% being singletons. These data belong to a study of T cell repertoires in cytomegalovirus infection. Looked up from germline, CDR1 is MNHNY and CDR2 is SVGAGI (reference sequence). CDR3 length: 15 amino acids. The V and J ends lost 7 bases and 7 bases, in that order; junction bases with no gene match: 8. Source: cultured CD8+ T cells from PBMCs, taken from culture after CMV antigen stimulation. The sequence came from a human donor in good health (CMV status not recorded). Some clones in this sample may be carry-over from other donors' samples. V usage is TRBV6-6 and J usage is TRBJ1-6, with 9 nucleotides matching TRBD1. The CDR3 sequence: CASTAPDRGNSPLHF. The CDR3 coding sequence is TGTGCCAGCACGGCACCGGACAGGGGCAATTCACCCCTCCACTTT.